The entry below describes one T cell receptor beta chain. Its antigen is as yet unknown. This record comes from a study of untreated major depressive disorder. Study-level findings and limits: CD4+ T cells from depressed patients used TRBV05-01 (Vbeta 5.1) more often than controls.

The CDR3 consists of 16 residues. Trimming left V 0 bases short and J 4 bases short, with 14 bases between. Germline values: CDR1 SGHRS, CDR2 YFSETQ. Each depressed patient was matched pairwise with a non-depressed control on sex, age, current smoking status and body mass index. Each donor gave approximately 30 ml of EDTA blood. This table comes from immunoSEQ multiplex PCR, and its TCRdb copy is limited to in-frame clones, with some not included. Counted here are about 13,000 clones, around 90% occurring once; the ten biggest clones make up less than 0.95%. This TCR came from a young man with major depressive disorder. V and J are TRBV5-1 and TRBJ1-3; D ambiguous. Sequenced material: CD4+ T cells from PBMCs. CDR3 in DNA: TGCGCCAGCAGCTTGGACGGTCCACTGAGGGGAAACACCATATATTTT. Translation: CASSLDGPLRGNTIYF. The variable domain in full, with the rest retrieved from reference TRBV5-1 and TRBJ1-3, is KAGVTQTPRYLIKTRGQQVTLSCSPISGHRSVSWYQQTPGQGLQFLFEYFSETQRNKGNFPGRFSGRQFSNSRSEMNVSTLELGDSALYLCASSLDGPLRGNTIYFGEGSWLTVV.